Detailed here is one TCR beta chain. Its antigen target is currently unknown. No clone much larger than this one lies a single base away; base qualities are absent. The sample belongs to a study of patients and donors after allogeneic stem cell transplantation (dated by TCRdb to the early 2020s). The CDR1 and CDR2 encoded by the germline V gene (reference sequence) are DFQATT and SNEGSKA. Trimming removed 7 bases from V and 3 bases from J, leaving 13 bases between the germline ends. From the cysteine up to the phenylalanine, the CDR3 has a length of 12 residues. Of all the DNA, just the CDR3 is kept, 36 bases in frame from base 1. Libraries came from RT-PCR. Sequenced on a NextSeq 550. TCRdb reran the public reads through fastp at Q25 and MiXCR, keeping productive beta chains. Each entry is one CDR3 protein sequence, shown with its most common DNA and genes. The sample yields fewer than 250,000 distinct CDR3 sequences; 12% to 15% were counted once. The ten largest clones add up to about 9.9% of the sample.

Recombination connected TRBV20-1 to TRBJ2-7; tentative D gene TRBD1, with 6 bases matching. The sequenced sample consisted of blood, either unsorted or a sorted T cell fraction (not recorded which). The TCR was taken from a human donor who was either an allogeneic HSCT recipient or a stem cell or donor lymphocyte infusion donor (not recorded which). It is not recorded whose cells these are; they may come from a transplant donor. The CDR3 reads CSGVVGGYEQYF. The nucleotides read TGCAGTGGAGTAGTAGGGGGCTACGAGCAGTACTTC.